Detailed here is one T cell receptor (beta chain). The CDR3 consists of 12 residues. CDR1 and CDR2 from the germline V gene are LGHDT and YNNKEL (reference sequence). V was clipped by 8 bases and J by 9 bases; unmatched bases: 3. The data were taken from a study of blood T cell repertoires in COVID-19. For the study at large: The cDNA or gDNA used as material had been derived from T cells, B-cell-depleted T cells, or PBMCs.

In the original analysis: Reference gene primers were amplified, and this amplification served to estimate nucleated cell counts. Using immunoSEQ multiplex PCR, the repertoire was profiled, and TCRdb retains in-frame clones only, with some absent. V and J calls and clone size come straight from that table; D and trimming were deduced from the DNA. The table has a few hundred thousand clones, nearly 90% seen once. The rearrangement uses TRBV3-1 (or the pseudogene TRBV3-2) and TRBJ1-6; 8 bases align to TRBD1. Sequencing was done on a sample of PBMCs or T cells enriched from blood (not recorded which). This clonotype originated in a woman in her twenties or thirties who had recovered from COVID-19. This CDR3 is CASGGQGSPLHF. The CDR3 nucleotides are TGTGCCAGCGGCGGACAGGGTTCACCCCTCCACTTT.